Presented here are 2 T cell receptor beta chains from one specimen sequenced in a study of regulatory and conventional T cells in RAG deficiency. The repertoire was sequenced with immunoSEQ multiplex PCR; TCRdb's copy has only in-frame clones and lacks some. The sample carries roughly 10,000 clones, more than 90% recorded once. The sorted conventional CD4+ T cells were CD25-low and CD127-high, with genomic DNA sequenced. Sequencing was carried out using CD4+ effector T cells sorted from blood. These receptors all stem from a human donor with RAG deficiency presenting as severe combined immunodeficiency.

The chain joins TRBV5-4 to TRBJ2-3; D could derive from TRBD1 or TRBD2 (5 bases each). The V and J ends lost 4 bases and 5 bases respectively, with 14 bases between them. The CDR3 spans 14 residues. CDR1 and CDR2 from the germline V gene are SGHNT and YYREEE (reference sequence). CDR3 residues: CASSLRELRDTQYF. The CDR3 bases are TGTGCCAGCAGCCTCAGGGAGTTGAGAGATACGCAGTATTTT.

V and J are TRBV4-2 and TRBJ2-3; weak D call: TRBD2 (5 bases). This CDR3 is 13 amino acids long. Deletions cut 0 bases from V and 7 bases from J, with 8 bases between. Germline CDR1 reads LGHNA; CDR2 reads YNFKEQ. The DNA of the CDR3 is TGTGCCAGCAGCCAAGATGGGGAGTATACGCAGTATTTT. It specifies CASSQDGEYTQYF.